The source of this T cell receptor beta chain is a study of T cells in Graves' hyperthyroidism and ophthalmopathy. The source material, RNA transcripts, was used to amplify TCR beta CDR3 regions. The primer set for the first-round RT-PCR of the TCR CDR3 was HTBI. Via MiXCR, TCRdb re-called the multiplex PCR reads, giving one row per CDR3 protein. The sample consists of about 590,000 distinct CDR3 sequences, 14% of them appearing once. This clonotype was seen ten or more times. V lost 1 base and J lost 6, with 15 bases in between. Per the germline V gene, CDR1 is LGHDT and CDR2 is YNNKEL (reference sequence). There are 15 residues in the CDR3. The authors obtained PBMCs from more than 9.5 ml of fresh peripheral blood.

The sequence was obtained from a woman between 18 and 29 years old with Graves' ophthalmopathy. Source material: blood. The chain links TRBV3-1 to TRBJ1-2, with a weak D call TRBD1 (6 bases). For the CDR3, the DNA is TGTGCCAGCAGCCAAGTAAATACAGGGCTCGATGGCTACACCTTC. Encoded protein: CASSQVNTGLDGYTF.